Listed below are T cell receptor beta chains from one sample, sequenced in a study of blood T cell repertoires in COVID-19. Sequencing used immunoSEQ multiplex PCR; TCRdb keeps in-frame clones, though not all of them. The sample lists some 78,000 clones, roughly 90% occurring once. Source material: peripheral blood. The receptors here all came from a man in his 70s with active or convalescent COVID-19. CDR3s include the opening cysteine and the closing phenylalanine or tryptophan. The order of the fields is clone size, V gene, J gene, D gene, CDR3 protein, CDR3 DNA. A D gene is named only where the DNA matches it firmly. Rows may omit the clone size; those that give it use once, few, many or a size class.

clone size: NA; V gene: TRBV2; J gene: TRBJ2-5; D gene: NA; CDR3 protein: CASMRETQYF; CDR3 DNA: TGTGCCAGCATGCGGGAGACCCAGTACTTC
clone size: NA; V gene: TRBV5-1; J gene: TRBJ2-3; D gene: TRBD2; CDR3 protein: CASSLGAGGPGTDTQYF; CDR3 DNA: TGCGCCAGCAGCTTGGGAGCGGGGGGGCCTGGCACAGATACGCAGTATTTT
clone size: NA; V gene: TRBV3-1/TRBV3-2; J gene: TRBJ2-3; D gene: NA; CDR3 protein: CASSQESDTQYF; CDR3 DNA: TGTGCCAGCAGCCAAGAATCTGATACGCAGTATTTT
clone size: NA; V gene: TRBV19; J gene: TRBJ1-4; D gene: NA; CDR3 protein: CASSSPPGEGDEKLFF; CDR3 DNA: TGTGCCAGTAGTTCTCCACCCGGGGAGGGGGATGAAAAACTGTTTTTT
clone size: once; V gene: TRBV24-1; J gene: TRBJ2-5; D gene: NA; CDR3 protein: CATSETQYF; CDR3 DNA: TGTGCCACCTCGGAGACCCAGTACTTC
clone size: NA; V gene: TRBV2; J gene: TRBJ2-7; D gene: NA; CDR3 protein: CASRGGWVHEQYF; CDR3 DNA: TGTGCCAGCAGGGGGGGTTGGGTCCACGAGCAGTACTTC
clone size: NA; V gene: TRBV12-3/TRBV12-4; J gene: TRBJ2-7; D gene: TRBD2; CDR3 protein: CASAGGPYEQYF; CDR3 DNA: TGTGCCAGCGCGGGGGGCCCCTACGAGCAGTACTTC
clone size: few; V gene: TRBV28; J gene: TRBJ1-4; D gene: NA; CDR3 protein: CASSPGLGLGSINEKLFF; CDR3 DNA: TGTGCCAGCAGTCCTGGCTTGGGGCTCGGTTCGATAAATGAAAAACTGTTTTTT
clone size: once; V gene: TRBV6-6; J gene: TRBJ2-1; D gene: NA; CDR3 protein: CASRPLTGSSYNEQFF; CDR3 DNA: TGTGCCAGCAGACCCCTGACCGGGAGCTCCTACAATGAGCAGTTCTTC
clone size: NA; V gene: TRBV5-1; J gene: TRBJ1-4; D gene: NA; CDR3 protein: CASSLTPQTSTNEKLFF; CDR3 DNA: TGCGCCAGCAGCTTGACCCCCCAAACTTCAACTAATGAAAAACTGTTTTTT
clone size: NA; V gene: TRBV7-6; J gene: TRBJ2-1; D gene: TRBD1; CDR3 protein: CASSVGTGGSYNEQFF; CDR3 DNA: TGTGCCAGCAGCGTCGGGACAGGGGGCTCCTACAATGAGCAGTTCTTC
clone size: NA; V gene: TRBV3-1/TRBV3-2; J gene: TRBJ1-5; D gene: TRBD1; CDR3 protein: CASSQGWDRGPGQPQHF; CDR3 DNA: TGTGCCAGCAGCCAAGGGTGGGACAGGGGCCCAGGTCAGCCCCAGCATTTT
clone size: once; V gene: TRBV19; J gene: TRBJ1-1; D gene: TRBD1; CDR3 protein: CASSTGGASSSGGEAFF; CDR3 DNA: TGTGCCAGTAGTACAGGGGGCGCGTCCTCGTCCGGGGGTGAAGCTTTCTTT
clone size: NA; V gene: TRBV7-8; J gene: TRBJ2-5; D gene: NA; CDR3 protein: CASRSRTAGQETQYF; CDR3 DNA: TGTGCCAGCAGATCTAGGACAGCCGGCCAAGAGACCCAGTACTTC
clone size: NA; V gene: TRBV15; J gene: TRBJ2-2; D gene: NA; CDR3 protein: CATSRGSVGELFF; CDR3 DNA: TGTGCCACCAGCAGAGGGTCGGTCGGGGAGCTGTTTTTT
clone size: once; V gene: TRBV7-2; J gene: TRBJ1-1; D gene: TRBD1; CDR3 protein: CASSPLLRDRKNTEAFF; CDR3 DNA: TGTGCCAGCAGCCCCCTCCTTCGGGACAGAAAGAACACTGAAGCTTTCTTT
clone size: once; V gene: TRBV5-6; J gene: TRBJ2-1; D gene: TRBD2; CDR3 protein: CASSPVAGGRKNEQFF; CDR3 DNA: TGTGCCAGCAGCCCTGTAGCGGGGGGGCGGAAGAATGAGCAGTTCTTC
clone size: NA; V gene: TRBV15; J gene: TRBJ1-1; D gene: NA; CDR3 protein: CATSSRGNTEAFF; CDR3 DNA: TGTGCCACCAGCAGCAGGGGAAACACTGAAGCTTTCTTT
clone size: NA; V gene: TRBV30; J gene: TRBJ1-6; D gene: NA; CDR3 protein: CAWSPGRYNSPLHF; CDR3 DNA: TGTGCCTGGAGTCCGGGAAGGTATAATTCACCCCTCCACTTT
clone size: NA; V gene: TRBV7-9; J gene: TRBJ1-2; D gene: NA; CDR3 protein: CASSPSPSGYTF; CDR3 DNA: TGTGCCAGCAGCCCATCCCCCAGTGGCTACACCTTC
clone size: NA; V gene: TRBV2; J gene: TRBJ2-6; D gene: TRBD1; CDR3 protein: CASTIRGRAGANVLTF; CDR3 DNA: TGTGCCAGCACCATCAGGGGGCGCGCTGGGGCCAACGTCCTGACTTTC
clone size: NA; V gene: TRBV5-1; J gene: TRBJ1-1; D gene: TRBD1; CDR3 protein: CASSSTGWTEAFF; CDR3 DNA: TGCGCCAGCAGCTCGACAGGGTGGACTGAAGCTTTCTTT
clone size: NA; V gene: TRBV3-1/TRBV3-2; J gene: TRBJ2-5; D gene: NA; CDR3 protein: CASSQDGGTQYF; CDR3 DNA: TGTGCCAGCAGCCAAGACGGGGGGACCCAGTACTTC
clone size: NA; V gene: TRBV13; J gene: TRBJ2-3; D gene: TRBD1; CDR3 protein: CASSLTGLGRDTDTQYF; CDR3 DNA: TGTGCCAGCAGCTTGACAGGGCTTGGCAGGGACACAGATACGCAGTATTTT
clone size: NA; V gene: TRBV19; J gene: TRBJ1-5; D gene: NA; CDR3 protein: CASSIGGYNQPQHF; CDR3 DNA: TGTGCCAGTAGTATTGGAGGGTACAATCAGCCCCAGCATTTT
clone size: NA; V gene: TRBV9; J gene: TRBJ2-2; D gene: NA; CDR3 protein: CASTRGLVGELFF; CDR3 DNA: TGTGCCAGCACCCGGGGGTTGGTCGGGGAGCTGTTTTTT
clone size: NA; V gene: TRBV4-1; J gene: TRBJ1-6; D gene: NA; CDR3 protein: CASSQAGGGSPLHF; CDR3 DNA: TGCGCCAGCAGCCAAGCTGGGGGGGGCTCACCCCTCCACTTT
clone size: NA; V gene: TRBV3-1/TRBV3-2; J gene: TRBJ2-5; D gene: TRBD1; CDR3 protein: CASTRQGRYETQYF; CDR3 DNA: TGTGCCAGCACCCGACAGGGCCGCTACGAGACCCAGTACTTC
clone size: NA; V gene: TRBV25-1; J gene: TRBJ1-1; D gene: NA; CDR3 protein: CASSPGTWETEAFF; CDR3 DNA: TGTGCCAGCAGTCCCGGGACTTGGGAGACTGAAGCTTTCTTT